A selection of T cell receptor beta chains follows, all from one sample in a study of vaccination effects on CD4 cells after COVID-19. These receptors are not linked to any known antigen. Clones were sequenced by immunoSEQ multiplex PCR, and TCRdb holds only the in-frame ones, with some missing. The table has 45,000 to 55,000 clones, nearly 75% seen once. The sample in question was CD4+ T cells from PBMCs cultured without peptide, obtained after COVID-19 vaccination. These receptors came from a human donor who had a prior SARS-CoV-2 infection. The CDR3 runs from the conserved cysteine through the conserved F or W. The D gene is left open where the match is weak. Not every row has a clone size; where given, it reads once, few, many or a size class.

J gene: TRBJ2-5; D gene: TRBD2; clone size: .; V gene: TRBV5-1; CDR3 DNA: TGCGCCAGCAGCGGAACTAGCGGACAAGAGACCCAGTACTTC; CDR3 protein: CASSGTSGQETQYF
J gene: TRBJ2-7; D gene: .; clone size: many; V gene: TRBV6-5; CDR3 DNA: TGTGCCAGCAGTTACTCGGTGCTCGGGTCCTACGAGCAGTACTTC; CDR3 protein: CASSYSVLGSYEQYF
J gene: TRBJ2-1; D gene: TRBD1; clone size: .; V gene: TRBV2; CDR3 DNA: TGTGCCAGCAGCCCCGGGACAGGGGCGGGGGAGGGTTTCAATGAGCAGTTCTTC; CDR3 protein: CASSPGTGAGEGFNEQFF
J gene: TRBJ2-2; D gene: TRBD1; clone size: .; V gene: TRBV7-9; CDR3 DNA: TGTGCCAGCAGTTGGACAGGGAACACCGGGGAGCTGTTTTTT; CDR3 protein: CASSWTGNTGELFF
J gene: TRBJ2-7; D gene: TRBD2; clone size: .; V gene: TRBV27; CDR3 DNA: TGTGCCAGCAGTCCAAGACTTGCGGGGGTGGGTGAGCAGTACTTC; CDR3 protein: CASSPRLAGVGEQYF
J gene: TRBJ1-1; D gene: .; clone size: few; V gene: TRBV5-5; CDR3 DNA: TGTGCCAGCAGCTTGGCCTTGAACACTGAAGCTTTCTTT; CDR3 protein: CASSLALNTEAFF
J gene: TRBJ2-1; D gene: TRBD2; clone size: .; V gene: TRBV19; CDR3 DNA: TGTGCCAGTAGTAGGGAGCGGGACCTCTCTTGGGAGCAGTTCTTC; CDR3 protein: CASSRERDLSWEQFF
J gene: TRBJ2-1; D gene: TRBD2; clone size: .; V gene: TRBV11-2; CDR3 DNA: TGTGCCAGCAGCTTGTTCCGGACTAGCGGGCGAAAAAATGAGCAGTTCTTC; CDR3 protein: CASSLFRTSGRKNEQFF
J gene: TRBJ1-1; D gene: .; clone size: .; V gene: TRBV6-6; CDR3 DNA: TGTGCCACCTCACCAACAGGTGATGGGGAAGCTTTCTTT; CDR3 protein: CATSPTGDGEAFF
J gene: TRBJ2-7; D gene: TRBD2; clone size: .; V gene: TRBV7-6; CDR3 DNA: TGTGCCAGCAGCTCCTCGACTAGCGGGAGATACGAGCAGTACTTC; CDR3 protein: CASSSSTSGRYEQYF
J gene: TRBJ1-2; D gene: .; clone size: few; V gene: TRBV10-2; CDR3 DNA: TGCGCCAGCAGTGGGGCGGCCTACTATGGCTACACCTTC; CDR3 protein: CASSGAAYYGYTF
J gene: TRBJ1-2; D gene: TRBD1; clone size: once; V gene: TRBV5-1; CDR3 DNA: TGCGCCAGCAGCTTGGGACAGGGGGATGGCTACACCTTC; CDR3 protein: CASSLGQGDGYTF
J gene: TRBJ1-1; D gene: .; clone size: few; V gene: TRBV19; CDR3 DNA: TGTGCCAGTAGTAAGGAAACGGTGAACACTGAAGCTTTCTTT; CDR3 protein: CASSKETVNTEAFF
J gene: TRBJ1-1; D gene: .; clone size: .; V gene: TRBV5-4; CDR3 DNA: TGTGCCAGCAGCTTGGCCAGGGCGAACACTGAAGCTTTCTTT; CDR3 protein: CASSLARANTEAFF
J gene: TRBJ2-7; D gene: .; clone size: few; V gene: TRBV3-1/TRBV3-2; CDR3 DNA: TGTGCCAGCAGCCAATCGATCTCAAAAGCCTCGTCTAACTTC; CDR3 protein: CASSQSISKASSNF
J gene: TRBJ2-7; D gene: TRBD2; clone size: .; V gene: TRBV11-3; CDR3 DNA: TGTGCCAGCAGCTTACGATACTCAGAGCGGGACTACCTACGGGTGCAGTACTTC; CDR3 protein: CASSLRYSERDYLRVQYF
J gene: TRBJ1-2; D gene: .; clone size: .; V gene: TRBV20-1; CDR3 DNA: TGCAGTGCTAGTAGGGCAGGAACAACCTACACCTTC; CDR3 protein: CSASRAGTTYTF
J gene: TRBJ2-3; D gene: TRBD2; clone size: .; V gene: TRBV11-3; CDR3 DNA: TGTGCCAGCAGCTTGGGACTAGCGGGAGGATCAGATACGCAGTATTTT; CDR3 protein: CASSLGLAGGSDTQYF
J gene: TRBJ2-1; D gene: .; clone size: .; V gene: TRBV11-2; CDR3 DNA: TGTGCCAGCAGCAATAATAGGAGAGGGAAGTTCTTC; CDR3 protein: CASSNNRRGKFF
J gene: TRBJ2-7; D gene: TRBD1; clone size: few; V gene: TRBV11-2; CDR3 DNA: TGTGCCAGCAGCTGGCGGACAGGGTCCTACGAGCAGTACTTC; CDR3 protein: CASSWRTGSYEQYF
J gene: TRBJ2-2; D gene: TRBD1; clone size: .; V gene: TRBV6-5; CDR3 DNA: TGTGCCAGCAGCTACCGGGACAGGGGATCCACCGGGGAGCTGTTTTTT; CDR3 protein: CASSYRDRGSTGELFF
J gene: TRBJ2-3; D gene: .; clone size: few; V gene: TRBV5-1; CDR3 DNA: TGCGCCAGCAGCTTGGGTGGTAGCACAGATACGCAGTATTTT; CDR3 protein: CASSLGGSTDTQYF
J gene: TRBJ1-1; D gene: TRBD1; clone size: .; V gene: TRBV5-1; CDR3 DNA: TGCGCCAGCAGCTCCAGGGGGGAGGCCACTGAAGCTTTCTTT; CDR3 protein: CASSSRGEATEAFF
J gene: TRBJ1-2; D gene: TRBD1; clone size: .; V gene: TRBV18; CDR3 DNA: TGTGCCAGCTCACCCGGGACAGACTATGGCTACACCTTC; CDR3 protein: CASSPGTDYGYTF
J gene: TRBJ2-5; D gene: TRBD1; clone size: few; V gene: TRBV2; CDR3 DNA: TGTGCCAAGGGACAGGGAGGGGAGACCCAGTACTTC; CDR3 protein: CAKGQGGETQYF
J gene: TRBJ1-2; D gene: .; clone size: .; V gene: TRBV7-2; CDR3 DNA: TGTGCCAGCAGCTTAGCGCGCGGGGACTATGGCTACACCTTC; CDR3 protein: CASSLARGDYGYTF
J gene: TRBJ2-1; D gene: TRBD2; clone size: few; V gene: TRBV10-3; CDR3 DNA: TGTGCCATAACGACCGGACTAGCGCAAAACCATGAGCAGTTCTTC; CDR3 protein: CAITTGLAQNHEQFF
J gene: TRBJ1-4; D gene: .; clone size: .; V gene: TRBV19; CDR3 DNA: TGTGCCAGTAGTCGGGCTGGGGGTGAAAAACTGTTTTTT; CDR3 protein: CASSRAGGEKLFF
J gene: TRBJ2-7; D gene: TRBD1; clone size: .; V gene: TRBV9; CDR3 DNA: TGTGCCAGCAGCCTAAATATACAGGGGCGGGACGAGCAGTACTTC; CDR3 protein: CASSLNIQGRDEQYF
J gene: TRBJ2-1; D gene: .; clone size: .; V gene: TRBV5-1; CDR3 DNA: TGCGCCAGCAGCATTGGCGATAACAATGAGCAGTTCTTC; CDR3 protein: CASSIGDNNEQFF
J gene: TRBJ2-7; D gene: .; clone size: once; V gene: TRBV28; CDR3 DNA: TGTGCCAGCAGTTTGGGGGGCCTGAGCTCCTACGAGCAGTACTTC; CDR3 protein: CASSLGGLSSYEQYF
J gene: TRBJ1-6; D gene: .; clone size: medium-sized; V gene: TRBV2; CDR3 DNA: TGTGCCAGCCGCCGCGGGGCACTTCAACCCCTCCACTTT; CDR3 protein: CASRRGALQPLHF
J gene: TRBJ1-6; D gene: .; clone size: .; V gene: TRBV10-3; CDR3 DNA: TGTGCCATCAGGAGGGGCGGATCGTATAATTCACCCCTCCACTTT; CDR3 protein: CAIRRGGSYNSPLHF
J gene: TRBJ2-7; D gene: .; clone size: .; V gene: TRBV2; CDR3 DNA: TGTGCCAGCAGCCCGGTCTACGAGCAGTACTTC; CDR3 protein: CASSPVYEQYF
J gene: TRBJ2-2; D gene: .; clone size: .; V gene: TRBV5-1; CDR3 DNA: TGCGCCAGCAGCCCCGGCTGGACAGCGAACACCGGGGAGCTGTTTTTT; CDR3 protein: CASSPGWTANTGELFF
J gene: TRBJ1-2; D gene: TRBD1; clone size: few; V gene: TRBV9; CDR3 DNA: TGTGCCAGCGGGCAGCTAGGGGGCGCCTATGGCTACACCTTC; CDR3 protein: CASGQLGGAYGYTF
J gene: TRBJ2-3; D gene: .; clone size: .; V gene: TRBV4-3; CDR3 DNA: TGCGCCAGCAGCCAATCGGTAACCACAGATACGCAGTATTTT; CDR3 protein: CASSQSVTTDTQYF
J gene: TRBJ1-5; D gene: .; clone size: .; V gene: TRBV30; CDR3 DNA: TGTGCCTGGAGTGTACGGTCGGACCTTAGCAATCAGCCCCAGCATTTT; CDR3 protein: CAWSVRSDLSNQPQHF
J gene: TRBJ2-5; D gene: .; clone size: .; V gene: TRBV11-3; CDR3 DNA: TGTGCCAGCAGAAGGCTGCAAGAGACCCAGTACTTC; CDR3 protein: CASRRLQETQYF
J gene: TRBJ1-2; D gene: .; clone size: .; V gene: TRBV5-1; CDR3 DNA: TGCGCCAGCAGGGTCCAGCCCGAGAACTATGGCTACACCTTC; CDR3 protein: CASRVQPENYGYTF
J gene: TRBJ1-4; D gene: .; clone size: .; V gene: TRBV4-3; CDR3 DNA: TGCGCCAGCAGCCAACGGGTTGCAACTAATGAAAAACTGTTTTTT; CDR3 protein: CASSQRVATNEKLFF
J gene: TRBJ2-7; D gene: TRBD1; clone size: .; V gene: TRBV5-1; CDR3 DNA: TGCGCCAGCAGCCAATCTACAGGGGCGTTTCTAAACGAGCAGTACTTC; CDR3 protein: CASSQSTGAFLNEQYF
J gene: TRBJ2-1; D gene: .; clone size: few; V gene: TRBV10-3; CDR3 DNA: TGTGCCATCAAAGGGACCCTAGAAGGTGAGCAGTTCTTC; CDR3 protein: CAIKGTLEGEQFF
J gene: TRBJ1-1; D gene: TRBD1; clone size: .; V gene: TRBV5-1; CDR3 DNA: TGCGCCAGCAGCGCGGACAGGGTGGGCACTGAAGCTTTCTTT; CDR3 protein: CASSADRVGTEAFF
J gene: TRBJ2-3; D gene: .; clone size: .; V gene: TRBV12-5; CDR3 DNA: TGTGCTAGTGGTTTGGTAGGTCTGGGGAGACCCTTTGGCACAGATACGCAGTATTTT; CDR3 protein: CASGLVGLGRPFGTDTQYF
J gene: TRBJ2-7; D gene: .; clone size: .; V gene: TRBV5-1; CDR3 DNA: TGCGCCAGCAGCTTGCCCGAGGCCGGGTACGAGCAGTACTTC; CDR3 protein: CASSLPEAGYEQYF
J gene: TRBJ2-4; D gene: .; clone size: .; V gene: TRBV6-5; CDR3 DNA: TGTGCCAGCAGTATTGGGACTGGCCGACACATTCAGTACTTC; CDR3 protein: CASSIGTGRHIQYF
J gene: TRBJ1-1; D gene: .; clone size: .; V gene: TRBV25-1; CDR3 DNA: TGTGCCAGCAGTGAATTGGGGGGCCGGTGGAACACTGAAGCTTTCTTT; CDR3 protein: CASSELGGRWNTEAFF